The 14 T cell receptor beta chains given below trace back to one sample, sequenced in a study of T cell clonotyping in hematopoietic cell transplantation. Assay used: immunoSEQ multiplex PCR; TCRdb lists only in-frame clones, some missing. The table has about 70,000 clones, around 94% seen once; the top ten hold roughly 1.7%. Sequencing was carried out using peripheral blood mononuclear cells. The receptors stem from a man between 50 and 59 years old in good health. Some clones in this sample may be carry-over from other donors' samples.

The chain carries TRBV19 and TRBJ1-5, with no clear D. The CDR3 is made up of 13 amino acids. Germline V gives CDR1 LNHDA, CDR2 SQIVND (reference sequence). Trimming left V 5 bases short and J 0 bases short, with 5 bases between. CDR3 loop: CASSDGSNQPQHF. CDR3 in DNA: TGTGCCAGTAGTGACGGTAGCAATCAGCCCCAGCATTTT. Complete variable domain (other parts from reference TRBV19 and TRBJ1-5): DGGITQSPKYLFRKEGQNVTLSCEQNLNHDAMYWYRQDPGQGLRLIYYSQIVNDFQKGDIAEGYSVSREKKESFPLTVTSAQKNPTAFYLCASSDGSNQPQHFGDGTRLSIL.

V gene TRBV5-4 combines with J gene TRBJ2-5, with D unresolved. Germline values: CDR1 SGHNT, CDR2 YYREEE (reference sequence). The CDR3 covers 14 residues. V shed 3 bases and J shed 5 bases, with 14 bases lying between them. Here the CDR3 reads CASSSVPRKETQYF. The CDR3, as DNA: TGTGCCAGCAGCTCAGTCCCGAGAAAGGAGACCCAGTACTTC. Full variable domain (missing parts from reference TRBV5-4 and TRBJ2-5): ETGVTQSPTHLIKTRGQQVTLRCSSQSGHNTVSWYQQALGQGPQFIFQYYREEENGRGNFPPRFSGLQFPNYSSELNVNALELDDSALYLCASSSVPRKETQYFGPGTRLLVL.

The chain has TRBV2 and TRBJ2-1; 7 bases align to TRBD2. Germline lookup yields CDR1 SNHLY and CDR2 FYNNEI. The V and J ends lost 6 bases and 1 base, in that order; junction bases with no gene match: 6. The CDR3 runs 15 residues. The CDR3 DNA reads as TGTGCCAGCAGGCTAGCGGACCCGTCCTACAATGAGCAGTTCTTC. Amino acid sequence: CASRLADPSYNEQFF.

This sequence joins TRBV28 and TRBJ1-2, with a tentative D call TRBD1 (6 bases). V lost 3 bases, J lost 8 bases, and 22 bases lay in between. The germline V gene has CDR1 MDHEN and CDR2 SYDVKM. This CDR3 contains 16 residues. CDR3: CASSFSPHIITGGYTF. CDR3 nucleotide sequence: TGTGCCAGCAGTTTTTCCCCTCATATTATCACAGGGGGCTACACCTTC.

The chain joins TRBV2 to TRBJ2-3; 7 bases align to TRBD1. The trim removed 6 bases at V and 6 bases at J, leaving 6 bases unmatched. This CDR3 has 13 residues. CDR1 and CDR2 from the germline V gene are SNHLY and FYNNEI. The CDR3 reads CASRRQGPDTQYF. CDR3 nucleotide sequence: TGTGCCAGCAGGAGACAGGGCCCCGATACGCAGTATTTT.

CDR3 in amino acids: CASSFRDTYGYTF. CDR3 nucleotide sequence: TGTGCCAGCAGCTTTCGGGACACATATGGCTACACCTTC. V and J are TRBV11-2 and TRBJ1-2, with D possibly TRBD1 on 6 matching bases. V lost 3 bases and J lost 5, with 10 bases in between. This CDR3 has 13 amino acids. Per germline, CDR1 SGHAT and CDR2 FQNNGV.

V is TRBV18 and J is TRBJ2-1; D is perhaps TRBD2 (5 bases). This CDR3 region has 15 residues. V lost 2 bases to trimming and J lost 2 bases, with 10 bases between them. Germline V gene lookup returns CDR1 KGHSH and CDR2 LQKENI. The CDR3 spells CASSPYRDTYNEQFF. CDR3 bases: TGTGCCAGCTCACCATACCGGGATACCTACAATGAGCAGTTCTTC.

The chain links TRBV11-2 to TRBJ1-1, with a weak D call TRBD1 (6 bases). V lost 5 bases to trimming and J lost 0 bases, with 16 bases between them. Per the germline V gene, CDR1 is SGHAT and CDR2 is FQNNGV. The CDR3 runs 16 residues. The CDR3 loop reads CASSLHVTGMNTEAFF. As DNA, the CDR3 is TGTGCCAGCAGCCTTCACGTGACAGGAATGAACACTGAAGCTTTCTTT.

This chain uses TRBV5-6 with TRBJ1-1; no firm D call. V dropped 4 bases and J dropped 0 bases, with 7 bases sitting between them. CDR1 is SGHDT, CDR2 YYEEEE, per germline. CDR3 length: 13 residues. CDR3 amino acids: CASSVDMNTEAFF. The CDR3 DNA sequence: TGTGCCAGCAGCGTGGATATGAACACTGAAGCTTTCTTT.

This sequence joins TRBV11-2 and TRBJ1-1; D is undetermined. The V end was cut by 1 base, the J end by 5 bases, with 11 bases between. The CDR3 length is 14 residues. Germline V gives CDR1 SGHAT, CDR2 FQNNGV. The CDR3 sequence is CASSLGGDRTEAFF. The CDR3 nucleotides read TGTGCCAGCAGCTTAGGAGGAGACCGAACTGAAGCTTTCTTT.

V and J are TRBV4-1 and TRBJ2-5, with 9 nucleotides matching TRBD2. CDR3 length: 17 amino acids. Germline loops: CDR1 MGHRA, CDR2 YSYEKL. The junction had 12 bases not matched to a gene; V was cut back by 3 bases and J by 4 bases. The CDR3: CASSHPQGGRALETQYF. CDR3 nucleotide sequence: TGCGCCAGCAGCCACCCGCAGGGCGGGAGGGCTTTAGAGACCCAGTACTTC.

The chain recombines TRBV2 with TRBJ1-2; weak D call: TRBD1 (5 bases). Per the germline V gene, CDR1 is SNHLY and CDR2 is FYNNEI. V lost 6 bases, J lost 1 base, and 18 bases lay in between. The CDR3 totals 16 residues. The CDR3: CASREEAGSSNYGYTF. The CDR3 coding sequence is TGTGCCAGCAGGGAGGAGGCAGGGAGTAGTAACTATGGCTACACCTTC.

The rearrangement links TRBV5-1 to TRBJ2-7, with TRBD2 as a possible D gene (5 bases). The length of the CDR3 is 14 residues. Deletions cut 3 bases from V and 1 base from J, with 11 bases between. Per germline, CDR1 SGHRS and CDR2 YFSETQ. For the CDR3, the DNA is TGCGCCAGCAGCTCTGGGAGCGGATCCTACGAGCAGTACTTC. It encodes CASSSGSGSYEQYF.

The chain combines TRBV18 with TRBJ1-5; D is ambiguous. V dropped 2 bases and J dropped 7 bases, with 9 bases sitting between them. Germline loops: CDR1 KGHSH, CDR2 LQKENI. The CDR3 has 13 residues. CDR3 sequence: CASSPEARQPQHF. The CDR3 coding sequence is TGTGCCAGCTCACCAGAGGCCCGGCAGCCCCAGCATTTT.